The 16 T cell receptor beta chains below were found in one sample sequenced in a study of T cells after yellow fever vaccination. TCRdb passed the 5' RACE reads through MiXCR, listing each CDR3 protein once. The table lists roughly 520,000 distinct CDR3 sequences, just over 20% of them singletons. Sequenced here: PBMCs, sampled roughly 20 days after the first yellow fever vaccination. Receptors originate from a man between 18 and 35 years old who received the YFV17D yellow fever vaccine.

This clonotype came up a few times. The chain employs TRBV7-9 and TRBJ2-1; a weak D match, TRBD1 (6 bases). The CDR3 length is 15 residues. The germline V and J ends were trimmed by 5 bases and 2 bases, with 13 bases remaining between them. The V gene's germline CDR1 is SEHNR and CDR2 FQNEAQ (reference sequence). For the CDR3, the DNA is TGTGCCAGCAGCCTTCGGGCAGGGGCCTACAATGAGCAGTTCTTC. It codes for CASSLRAGAYNEQFF.

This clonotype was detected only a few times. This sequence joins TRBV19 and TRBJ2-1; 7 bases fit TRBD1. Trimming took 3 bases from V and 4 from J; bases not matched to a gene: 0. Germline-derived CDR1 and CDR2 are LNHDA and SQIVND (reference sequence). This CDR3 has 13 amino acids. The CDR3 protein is CASSMDRYNEQFF. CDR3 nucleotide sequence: TGTGCCAGTAGTATGGACAGGTACAATGAGCAGTTCTTC.

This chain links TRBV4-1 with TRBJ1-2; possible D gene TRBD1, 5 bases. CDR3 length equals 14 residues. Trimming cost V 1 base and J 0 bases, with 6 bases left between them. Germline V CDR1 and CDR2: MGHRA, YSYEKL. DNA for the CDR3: TGCGCCAGCAGCCAAGGGGGGGCTAACTATGGCTACACCTTC. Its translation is CASSQGGANYGYTF.

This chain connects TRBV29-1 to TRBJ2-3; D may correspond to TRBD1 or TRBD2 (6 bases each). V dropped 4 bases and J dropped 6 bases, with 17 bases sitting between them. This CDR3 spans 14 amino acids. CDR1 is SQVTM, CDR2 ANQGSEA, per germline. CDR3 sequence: CSVGFGGGSDTQYF. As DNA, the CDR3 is TGCAGCGTTGGGTTTGGAGGGGGGTCGGATACGCAGTATTTT.

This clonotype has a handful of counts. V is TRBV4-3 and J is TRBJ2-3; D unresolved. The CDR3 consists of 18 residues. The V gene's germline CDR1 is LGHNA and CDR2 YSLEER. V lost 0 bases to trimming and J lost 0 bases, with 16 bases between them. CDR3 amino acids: CASSQELHYGRSTDTQYF. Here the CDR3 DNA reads TGCGCCAGCAGCCAAGAATTGCATTATGGGCGGAGCACAGATACGCAGTATTTT.

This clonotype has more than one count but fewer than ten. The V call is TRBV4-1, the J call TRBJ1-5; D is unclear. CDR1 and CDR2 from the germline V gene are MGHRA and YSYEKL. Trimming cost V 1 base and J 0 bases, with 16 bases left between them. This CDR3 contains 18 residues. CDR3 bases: TGCGCCAGCAGCCAAGTGGGTGGCAGGACTTATAGCAATCAGCCCCAGCATTTT. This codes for CASSQVGGRTYSNQPQHF.

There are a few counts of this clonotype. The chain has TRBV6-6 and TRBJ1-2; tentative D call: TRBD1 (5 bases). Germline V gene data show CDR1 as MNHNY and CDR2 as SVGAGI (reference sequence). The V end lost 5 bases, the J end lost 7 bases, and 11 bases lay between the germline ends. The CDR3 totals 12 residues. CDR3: CASSQGRVGYTF. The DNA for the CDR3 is TGTGCCAGCAGTCAGGGTCGGGTTGGCTACACCTTC.

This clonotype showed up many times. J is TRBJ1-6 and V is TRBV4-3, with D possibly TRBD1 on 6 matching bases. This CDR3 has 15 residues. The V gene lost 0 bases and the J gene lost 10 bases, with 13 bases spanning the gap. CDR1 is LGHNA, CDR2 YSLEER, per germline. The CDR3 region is CASSQDRDISSPLHF. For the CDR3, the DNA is TGCGCCAGCAGCCAAGATAGGGACATAAGCTCACCCCTCCACTTT.

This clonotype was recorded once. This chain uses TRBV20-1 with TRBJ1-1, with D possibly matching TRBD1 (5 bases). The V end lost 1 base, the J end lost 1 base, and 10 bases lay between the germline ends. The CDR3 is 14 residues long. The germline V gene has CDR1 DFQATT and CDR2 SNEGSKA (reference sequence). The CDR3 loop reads CSARGAQGNTEAFF. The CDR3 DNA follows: TGCAGTGCTAGAGGGGCTCAGGGGAACACTGAAGCTTTCTTT.

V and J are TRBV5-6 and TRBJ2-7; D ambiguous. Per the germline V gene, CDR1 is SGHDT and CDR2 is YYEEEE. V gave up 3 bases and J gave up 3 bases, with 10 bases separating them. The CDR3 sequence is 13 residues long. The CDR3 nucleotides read TGTGCCAGCAGCTCCCTATTGGACTACGAGCAGTACGTC. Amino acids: CASSSLLDYEQYV.

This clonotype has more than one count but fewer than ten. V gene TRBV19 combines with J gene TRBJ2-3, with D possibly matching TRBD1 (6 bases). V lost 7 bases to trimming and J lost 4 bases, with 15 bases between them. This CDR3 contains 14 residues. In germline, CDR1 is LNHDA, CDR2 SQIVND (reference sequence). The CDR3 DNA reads TGTGCCAGTACCCGGGGTGGGGGCCCAGATACGCAGTATTTT. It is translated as CASTRGGGPDTQYF.

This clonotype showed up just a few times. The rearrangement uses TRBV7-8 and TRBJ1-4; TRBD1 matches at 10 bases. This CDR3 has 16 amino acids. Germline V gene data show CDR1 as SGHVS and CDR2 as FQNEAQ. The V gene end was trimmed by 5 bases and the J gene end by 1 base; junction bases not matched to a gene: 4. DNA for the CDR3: TGTGCCAGCAGCCGCGACAGGGGGCGAACTAATGAAAAACTGTTTTTT. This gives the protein CASSRDRGRTNEKLFF.

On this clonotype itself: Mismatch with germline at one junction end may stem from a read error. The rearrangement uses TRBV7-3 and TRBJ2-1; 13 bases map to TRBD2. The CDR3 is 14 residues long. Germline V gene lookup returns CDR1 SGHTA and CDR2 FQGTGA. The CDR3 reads CASRLTSGGAPLNF. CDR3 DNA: TGTGCCAGCAGGTTAACTAGCGGGGGGGCCCCGCTCAACTTC. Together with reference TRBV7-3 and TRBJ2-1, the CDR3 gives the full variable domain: GAGVSQTPSNKVTEKGKYVELRCDPISGHTALYWYRQSLGQGPEFLIYFQGTGAADDSGLPNDRFFAVRPEGSVSTLKIQRTERGDSAVYLCASRLTSGGAPLNFGPGTRLTVL.

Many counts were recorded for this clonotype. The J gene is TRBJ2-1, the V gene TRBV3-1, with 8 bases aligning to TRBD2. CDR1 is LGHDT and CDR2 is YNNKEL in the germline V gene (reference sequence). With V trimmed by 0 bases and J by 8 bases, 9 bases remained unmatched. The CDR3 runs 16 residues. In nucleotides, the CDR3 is TGTGCCAGCAGCCAAGAATCACGGGGGGGTGACGATGAGCAGTTCTTC. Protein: CASSQESRGGDDEQFF.

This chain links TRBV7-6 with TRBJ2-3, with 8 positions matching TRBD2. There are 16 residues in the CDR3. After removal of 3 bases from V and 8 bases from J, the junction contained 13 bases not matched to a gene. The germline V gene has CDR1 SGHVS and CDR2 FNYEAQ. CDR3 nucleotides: TGTGCCAGCAGCTTGGTAAACGGGGGGGAAAGTGGTACGCAGTATTTT. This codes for CASSLVNGGESGTQYF.

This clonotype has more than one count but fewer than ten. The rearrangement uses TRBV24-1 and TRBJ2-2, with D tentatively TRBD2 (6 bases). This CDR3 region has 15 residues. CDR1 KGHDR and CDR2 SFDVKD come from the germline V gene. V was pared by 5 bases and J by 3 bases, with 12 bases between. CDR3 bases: TGTGCCACCAGTGGGGCCGGGGGTTACACCGGGGAGCTGTTTTTT. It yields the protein CATSGAGGYTGELFF.